This passage covers 2 T cell receptor beta chains from one sample sequenced in a study of blood T cells in healthy people across ages. A second PCR of 7 to 11 cycles used a sample-barcoded 5' primer and a J-beta primer mix. Each CDR3 protein gets one entry after TCRdb re-called the 5' RACE reads with MiXCR. The table has roughly 860,000 distinct CDR3 sequences, around 68% seen once; the top ten hold 25% to 35%. The source material was blood. All receptors derive from a man aged 30-40 years in good health.

The genes are TRBV5-1 and TRBJ2-5, with 9 positions matching TRBD2. V shed 1 base, J shed 4 bases, and the junction held 14 bases outside the gene matches. CDR1 and CDR2 from the germline V gene are SGHRS and YFSETQ. This CDR3 is 18 amino acids long. The CDR3 sequence is CASSLSGLANTHGETQYF. The CDR3 DNA reads as TGCGCCAGCAGCTTGTCGGGACTAGCTAATACTCACGGAGAGACCCAGTACTTC.

This clonotype was picked up one time. In DNA, the CDR3 is TGTGCCAGCAGTGAAAGGGTGGAAAACGAGCAGTACTTC. This gives the protein CASSERVENEQYF. The chain joins TRBV2 to TRBJ2-7, with D hard to call. CDR1 and CDR2 from the germline V gene are SNHLY and FYNNEI. Trimming removed 2 bases from V and 5 bases from J, with 10 bases in between. The CDR3 runs 13 residues.